Listed below are T cell receptor beta chains from one sample, sequenced in a study of Graves' ophthalmopathy and Graves' hyperthyroidism. A single record per CDR3 protein comes from TCRdb applying MiXCR to the multiplex PCR reads. The sample carries fewer than 400,000 distinct CDR3 sequences, approximately 20% recorded once. The sequenced material came from peripheral blood. These receptors were collected from a woman between 18 and 29 years old with Graves' ophthalmopathy. CDR3s include the opening cysteine and the closing phenylalanine or tryptophan. The order of the fields is V gene, J gene, D gene, clone size, CDR3 DNA, CDR3 protein. A D gene is named only where the DNA matches it firmly. A clone size is listed for some rows: how often the clone was seen (once, few, many), or a class if it is expanded.

v_call: TRBV12-3/TRBV12-4
j_call: TRBJ2-1
d_call: -
clone_size: many
cdr3_nt: TGTGCCAGCACCACAGGGGAGGTGACATACAATGAGCAGTTCTTC
cdr3_aa: CASTTGEVTYNEQFF

v_call: TRBV10-3
j_call: TRBJ2-7
d_call: TRBD1
clone_size: many
cdr3_nt: TGTGCCATCAGTTCCGGGACAGGGGCCTACGAGCAGTACTTC
cdr3_aa: CAISSGTGAYEQYF

v_call: TRBV7-8
j_call: TRBJ2-7
d_call: -
clone_size: -
cdr3_nt: TGTGCCAGCAGCTTAAACGCCGGGGAAAACTCCTACGAGCAGTACTTC
cdr3_aa: CASSLNAGENSYEQYF

v_call: TRBV30
j_call: TRBJ1-3
d_call: -
clone_size: -
cdr3_nt: TGTGCCTGGAGGGTTACAGGGCCTGGAAACACCATATATTTT
cdr3_aa: CAWRVTGPGNTIYF

v_call: TRBV20-1
j_call: TRBJ2-7
d_call: TRBD2
clone_size: many
cdr3_nt: TGCAGTGCTAGCCCACTAGCGGGAGGAGCAAGGGAGCAGTACTTC
cdr3_aa: CSASPLAGGAREQYF

v_call: TRBV20-1
j_call: TRBJ2-7
d_call: -
clone_size: many
cdr3_nt: TGCAGTGCTAGAGGGGCAGGGGCCCGGCAGTACTTC
cdr3_aa: CSARGAGARQYF

v_call: TRBV11-2
j_call: TRBJ2-3
d_call: TRBD2
clone_size: many
cdr3_nt: TGTGCCAGCAGCCCCGGGACTAGCGGCACAGATACGCAGTATTTT
cdr3_aa: CASSPGTSGTDTQYF

v_call: TRBV19
j_call: TRBJ2-7
d_call: TRBD1
clone_size: -
cdr3_nt: TGTGCCAGTAGGATTGGGACAGGGGATTACGAGCAGTACTTC
cdr3_aa: CASRIGTGDYEQYF

v_call: TRBV5-1
j_call: TRBJ1-1
d_call: -
clone_size: many
cdr3_nt: TGCGCCAGCAGCTTGGTGGGACCTACCGGTGTTGGCACTGAAGCTTTCTTT
cdr3_aa: CASSLVGPTGVGTEAFF

v_call: TRBV5-1
j_call: TRBJ1-4
d_call: TRBD1
clone_size: many
cdr3_nt: TGCGCCAGCAGCTTGGGGGACAGGGCGAATGAAAAACTGTTTTTT
cdr3_aa: CASSLGDRANEKLFF

v_call: TRBV29-1
j_call: TRBJ1-5
d_call: -
clone_size: -
cdr3_nt: TGCAGCGTTTGCTTGGATTCTAGCAATCAGCCCCAGCATTTT
cdr3_aa: CSVCLDSSNQPQHF

v_call: TRBV2
j_call: TRBJ2-7
d_call: -
clone_size: -
cdr3_nt: TGTGCCAGAGGGGGTACCTCCTACGAGCAGTACTTC
cdr3_aa: CARGGTSYEQYF

v_call: TRBV5-1
j_call: TRBJ2-7
d_call: TRBD2
clone_size: many
cdr3_nt: TGCGCCAGCAGCTTGACGACTAGCGGGAGCTACGAGCAGTACTTC
cdr3_aa: CASSLTTSGSYEQYF

v_call: TRBV2
j_call: TRBJ2-4
d_call: -
clone_size: many
cdr3_nt: TGTGCCAGCAGTGAATTCCGGGGAGCCAAAAACATTCAGTACTTC
cdr3_aa: CASSEFRGAKNIQYF

v_call: TRBV6-4
j_call: TRBJ1-1
d_call: TRBD1
clone_size: many
cdr3_nt: TGTGCCAGCAGAGCCCCGGACAGGTCCATACTAAAACGGACTGAAGCTTTCTTT
cdr3_aa: CASRAPDRSILKRTEAFF

v_call: TRBV19
j_call: TRBJ2-5
d_call: -
clone_size: many
cdr3_nt: TGTGCCAGTAGTCCCGCCAGGAGGAATGGGGACAAAGAGACCCAGTACTTC
cdr3_aa: CASSPARRNGDKETQYF

v_call: TRBV12-3/TRBV12-4
j_call: TRBJ1-1
d_call: -
clone_size: many
cdr3_nt: TGTGCCAGCAGTATCTCCGGGACTATGAACACTGAAGCTTTCTTT
cdr3_aa: CASSISGTMNTEAFF

v_call: TRBV18
j_call: TRBJ2-7
d_call: TRBD1
clone_size: few
cdr3_nt: TGTGCCAGCCTAAGCGGGGCCTTTCCCCGACAGGGGGCCTACGAGCAGTACTTC
cdr3_aa: CASLSGAFPRQGAYEQYF

v_call: TRBV30
j_call: TRBJ1-6
d_call: TRBD1
clone_size: -
cdr3_nt: TGTGCCTGCACGAGGGACAGGGGGATTTTTTGGAATTCACCCCTCCACTTT
cdr3_aa: CACTRDRGIFWNSPLHF

v_call: TRBV19
j_call: TRBJ1-1
d_call: TRBD1
clone_size: many
cdr3_nt: TGTGCCAGTAGTATCCGCTTCTTGGACAGGGCTAACACTGAAGCTTTCTTT
cdr3_aa: CASSIRFLDRANTEAFF

v_call: TRBV4-1
j_call: TRBJ1-5
d_call: TRBD1
clone_size: many
cdr3_nt: TGCGCCAGCAGCCAAGATGGTACAGGGGGCGGTCAGCCCCAGCATTTT
cdr3_aa: CASSQDGTGGGQPQHF

v_call: TRBV6-4
j_call: TRBJ1-6
d_call: TRBD1
clone_size: many
cdr3_nt: TGTGCCAGCAGTGACCCTAGACAGGGACGGAGGAGGAGAGGTAATTCACCCCTCCACTTT
cdr3_aa: CASSDPRQGRRRRGNSPLHF

v_call: TRBV20-1
j_call: TRBJ2-5
d_call: -
clone_size: many
cdr3_nt: TGCAGTGCTAGACTGACCGAAAATGACTACTTC
cdr3_aa: CSARLTENDYF

v_call: TRBV10-3
j_call: TRBJ1-1
d_call: -
clone_size: many
cdr3_nt: TGTGCCATCAGTGCCCTCGAGGGCACTGAAGCTTTCTTT
cdr3_aa: CAISALEGTEAFF

v_call: TRBV12-3/TRBV12-4
j_call: TRBJ1-1
d_call: -
clone_size: many
cdr3_nt: TGTGCCAGCAGTCCTCGACAGAGGACTGAAGCTTTCTTT
cdr3_aa: CASSPRQRTEAFF

v_call: TRBV20-1
j_call: TRBJ1-3
d_call: -
clone_size: many
cdr3_nt: TGCAGTGCTAACGACAGGAGTAATAGAAACACCATATATTTT
cdr3_aa: CSANDRSNRNTIYF

v_call: TRBV28
j_call: TRBJ1-1
d_call: -
clone_size: many
cdr3_nt: TGTGCCAGCCACAGGGCGAACACTGAAGCTTTCTTT
cdr3_aa: CASHRANTEAFF

v_call: TRBV30
j_call: TRBJ1-2
d_call: TRBD1
clone_size: -
cdr3_nt: TGTGCCTGGGCTCCCGGGACAGGATATGGCTACACCTTC
cdr3_aa: CAWAPGTGYGYTF

v_call: TRBV20-1
j_call: TRBJ2-5
d_call: -
clone_size: many
cdr3_nt: TGCAGTGCCCTCCGACCCTCGCAGGAGACCCAGTACTTC
cdr3_aa: CSALRPSQETQYF

v_call: TRBV6-1
j_call: TRBJ2-5
d_call: TRBD2
clone_size: few
cdr3_nt: TGTGCCAGCATCACAGCGGGAGTCAGGGAGACCCAGTACTTC
cdr3_aa: CASITAGVRETQYF

v_call: TRBV18
j_call: TRBJ2-7
d_call: -
clone_size: many
cdr3_nt: TGTGCCAGCTCACACGGGACGGATCAGACCTACGAGCAGTACTTC
cdr3_aa: CASSHGTDQTYEQYF

v_call: TRBV5-1
j_call: TRBJ2-5
d_call: -
clone_size: many
cdr3_nt: TGCGCCAGCAGCTTGTCGGCAGGGGAGTTTTACTTC
cdr3_aa: CASSLSAGEFYF

v_call: TRBV6-2/TRBV6-3
j_call: TRBJ2-7
d_call: TRBD2
clone_size: many
cdr3_nt: TGTGCCAGCAGCCCTCTGGCTAGCGGGAGCACCTACGAGCAGTACTTC
cdr3_aa: CASSPLASGSTYEQYF

v_call: TRBV15
j_call: TRBJ2-5
d_call: -
clone_size: few
cdr3_nt: TGTGCCACCAGCAGAGATCTTCAAGAGACCCAGTACTTC
cdr3_aa: CATSRDLQETQYF

v_call: TRBV15
j_call: TRBJ1-2
d_call: -
clone_size: many
cdr3_nt: TGTGCCACCAGCACACCCAACATGGGGGGCCTAAACACTAACTATGGCTACACCTTC
cdr3_aa: CATSTPNMGGLNTNYGYTF

v_call: TRBV28
j_call: TRBJ2-5
d_call: -
clone_size: many
cdr3_nt: TGTGCCAGCAGTTTAGGGGTGTCGTCTTCCGGTATTAAGAGAGTCCAGTACTTC
cdr3_aa: CASSLGVSSSGIKRVQYF

v_call: TRBV5-4
j_call: TRBJ1-6
d_call: -
clone_size: many
cdr3_nt: TGTGCCAGCAGCATGGGGGGGCTCAATTCACCCCTCCACTTT
cdr3_aa: CASSMGGLNSPLHF

v_call: TRBV19
j_call: TRBJ1-1
d_call: -
clone_size: -
cdr3_nt: TGTGCCAGTACCGACCCTTACAGGGAGAACACTGAAGCTTTCTTT
cdr3_aa: CASTDPYRENTEAFF

v_call: TRBV12-3/TRBV12-4
j_call: TRBJ1-2
d_call: -
clone_size: many
cdr3_nt: TGTGCCAGCAGTCTTCCACCTGGCTACACCTTC
cdr3_aa: CASSLPPGYTF

v_call: TRBV20-1
j_call: TRBJ2-7
d_call: -
clone_size: many
cdr3_nt: TGCAGTGCTAGAGGACTGGGCGGCGAGCAGTACTTC
cdr3_aa: CSARGLGGEQYF

v_call: TRBV18
j_call: TRBJ1-2
d_call: -
clone_size: many
cdr3_nt: TGTGCCAGCTCGCGACTCGGTCGGGGATACTATGGCTACACCTTC
cdr3_aa: CASSRLGRGYYGYTF